This passage covers 31 T cell receptor beta chains from one sample sequenced in a study of cytotoxic CD8 clonotypes in ibrutinib-treated CLL. Clones were read by immunoSEQ multiplex PCR, and TCRdb kept only the in-frame ones, dropping some. The sample includes 15,000 or so clones, about 70% of them seen just once. The sample consisted of PBMCs, taken before ibrutinib treatment. These receptor sequences come from a human donor with chronic lymphocytic leukemia.

This clone was seen a handful of times. This chain links TRBV9 with TRBJ1-6; a possible D gene is TRBD1 (6 bases). This CDR3 is built from 15 residues. Germline assignment: CDR1 SGDLS and CDR2 YYNGEE. With 7 bases removed from V and 8 bases from J, the gap between germline ends came to 19 bases. The CDR3 loop reads CASRAGGANYSPLHF. Here the CDR3 DNA reads TGTGCCAGCCGCGCTGGGGGGGCTAATTATTCACCCCTCCACTTT.

This clone was counted a single time. This chain connects TRBV6-1 to TRBJ1-2, with 7 bases matching TRBD1. The V and J ends lost 2 bases and 8 bases, in that order; junction bases with no gene match: 2. CDR1 and CDR2 (germline): MNHNS, SASEGT. There are 12 residues in the CDR3. The CDR3 DNA is TGTGCCAGCAGTGAACTAGGGGGCGGCTACACCTTC. Translated, it gives CASSELGGGYTF.

The chain combines TRBV5-6 with TRBJ2-1, with a possible D match to TRBD2 (5 bases). The CDR3 has 18 amino acids. Trimming removed 4 bases at V and 8 bases at J, with 28 bases between. Germline V lookup: CDR1 SGHDT, CDR2 YYEEEE. The CDR3 spells CASSPAVGSVGLTYEQFF. CDR3 sequence (DNA): TGTGCCAGCAGCCCGGCGGTTGGAAGCGTTGGACTTACCTATGAGCAGTTCTTC.

The rearrangement links TRBV6-1 to TRBJ2-1; D is perhaps TRBD1 (5 bases). The germline gives CDR1 MNHNS, CDR2 SASEGT. V was clipped by 8 bases and J by 0 bases, with 11 bases between them. The CDR3 totals 14 residues. The CDR3 protein is CASVTGRSYNEQFF. The DNA of the CDR3 is TGTGCCAGCGTTACAGGACGCTCCTACAATGAGCAGTTCTTC.

Only a few counts were recorded for this clone. This sequence joins TRBV5-6 and TRBJ1-6; 7 bases align to TRBD1. The CDR3 is made up of 15 amino acids. V was pared by 4 bases and J by 7 bases, with 8 bases of the junction left unmatched. Germline-derived CDR1 and CDR2 are SGHDT and YYEEEE. CDR3 residues: CASSPRTGRNSPLHF. In DNA, the CDR3 is TGTGCCAGCAGCCCCCGGACAGGACGGAATTCACCCCTCCACTTT.

The rearrangement joins TRBV6-5 to TRBJ1-3; D gene ambiguous. Trimming removed 4 bases at V and 3 bases at J, with 7 bases between. Per germline, CDR1 MNHEY and CDR2 SVGAGI. The CDR3 length is 13 residues. The CDR3 protein is CASSSLIGNTIYF. Here the CDR3 DNA reads TGTGCCAGCAGTTCGTTGATTGGAAACACCATATATTTT.

V is TRBV6-1 and J is TRBJ1-2; 7 bases align to TRBD1. Germline trimming cut 7 bases from V and 7 bases from J; bases unmatched to any gene: 6. The germline V gene has CDR1 MNHNS and CDR2 SASEGT. The length of the CDR3 is 12 residues. CDR3 loop: CASTLQGTGYTF. DNA of the CDR3: TGTGCCAGCACCTTACAGGGGACTGGCTACACCTTC.

V gene TRBV28 combines with J gene TRBJ1-2; TRBD1 matches at 12 bases. The CDR3 contains 14 residues. Germline V gene sequence: CDR1 MDHEN, CDR2 SYDVKM. Trimming at V came to 7 bases and at J to 7 bases, leaving 7 bases not matched to a gene. CDR3 DNA sequence: TGTGCCAGCACCCTGGGGACAGGGGGCTTTGGCTACACCTTC. It yields the protein CASTLGTGGFGYTF.

The chain couples TRBV6-4 to TRBJ2-5; perhaps D is TRBD1 or TRBD2 (5 bases each). CDR1 is MRHNA, CDR2 SNTAGT, per germline. The V and J ends lost 6 bases and 5 bases respectively, with 13 bases between them. The length of the CDR3 is 13 residues. The CDR3 DNA sequence: TGTGCCAGCAGCGCGGAAGAGGGGGAGACCCAGTACTTC. Protein: CASSAEEGETQYF.

The J gene is TRBJ2-5, the V gene TRBV9; the D is unclear. Germline V gene data show CDR1 as SGDLS and CDR2 as YYNGEE. V was shortened by 4 bases and J by 5 bases, with 18 bases between the two germline ends. The CDR3 covers 15 residues. The CDR3 reads CASSHDTRITETQYF. The CDR3 bases are TGTGCCAGCAGCCACGATACAAGGATAACGGAGACCCAGTACTTC.

The genes are TRBV7-9 and TRBJ2-3; D is unclear. The V end was cut by 6 bases, the J end by 0 bases, with 13 bases between. The CDR3 consists of 15 residues. Germline V gene sequence: CDR1 SEHNR, CDR2 FQNEAQ (reference sequence). The CDR3 reads CASSPLPLSTDTQYF. The CDR3 bases are TGTGCCAGCAGTCCCTTACCCTTAAGCACAGATACGCAGTATTTT.

This clone was detected a few times. V is TRBV11-3 and J is TRBJ2-2, with D maybe TRBD1 (6 bases). Trimming cost V 4 bases and J 4 bases, with 10 bases left between them. This CDR3 is built from 14 residues. Per germline, CDR1 SGHNT and CDR2 YENEEA. The CDR3 DNA is TGTGCCAGCAGCTGGGACATTGGCACCGGGGAGCTGTTTTTT. Protein sequence: CASSWDIGTGELFF. Full variable domain (missing parts from reference TRBV11-3 and TRBJ2-2): EAGVVQSPRYKIIEKKQPVAFWCNPISGHNTLYWYLQNLGQGPELLIRYENEEAVDDSQLPKDRFSAERLKGVDSTLKIQPAELGDSAVYLCASSWDIGTGELFFGEGSRLTVL.

V and J are TRBV2 and TRBJ1-5; D is possibly TRBD1 (5 bases). Trimming cost V 8 bases and J 0 bases, with 20 bases left between them. Germline lookup yields CDR1 SNHLY and CDR2 FYNNEI. The CDR3 totals 17 residues. The CDR3 loop is CASGTRRAKYSNQPQHF. The DNA for the CDR3 is TGTGCCAGCGGGACCCGACGGGCGAAATATAGCAATCAGCCCCAGCATTTT.

The chain carries TRBV18 and TRBJ2-3; D uncertain. V lost 6 bases to trimming and J lost 1 base, with 11 bases between them. Looked up from germline, CDR1 is KGHSH and CDR2 is LQKENI. The length of the CDR3 is 14 residues. CDR3 DNA sequence: TGTGCCAGCTCGCCTACCAGAGGCACAGATACGCAGTATTTT. Its protein is CASSPTRGTDTQYF.

In this sample, this clone turned up a few times. The chain carries TRBV6-6 and TRBJ1-4, with 11 bases identical to TRBD1. This CDR3 has 15 amino acids. V gave up 5 bases and J gave up 7 bases; unmatched junction bases: 6. The germline gives CDR1 MNHNY, CDR2 SVGAGI (reference sequence). The CDR3 reads CASSPAGTGGEKLFF. CDR3 nucleotide sequence: TGTGCCAGCAGTCCGGCCGGGACAGGGGGTGAAAAACTGTTTTTT.

The table lists this clone with a count of one. The rearrangement joins TRBV7-6 to TRBJ1-3; tentatively, D is TRBD1 (5 bases). CDR1 is SGHVS and CDR2 is FNYEAQ in the germline V gene. CDR3 size: 17 residues. Trimming stripped 3 bases from V and 0 bases from J, with 15 bases between. CDR3 in amino acids: CASSFFPRQSSGNTIYF. The CDR3, as DNA: TGTGCCAGCAGCTTCTTCCCCCGACAGAGCTCTGGAAACACCATATATTTT.

The J gene is TRBJ1-1, the V gene TRBV11-1, with 10 bases identical to TRBD1. Germline lookup yields CDR1 SGHAT and CDR2 FQDESV (reference sequence). This CDR3 is built from 14 residues. The ends lost 5 bases at V and 3 bases at J; junction bases unmatched: 3. The CDR3 DNA reads as TGTGCCAGCAGCCCGGACAGGGGGGACACTGAAGCTTTCTTT. This codes for CASSPDRGDTEAFF.

A note on this clone: This clone may be a read error of a much larger clone one base away. J is TRBJ2-2 and V is TRBV9, with 7 bases matching TRBD1. The germline CDR1 and CDR2 sequences are SGDLS and YYNGEE. The CDR3 is 16 residues long. Unmatched junction bases numbered 6, after V lost 0 bases and J lost 4 bases. The CDR3: CASSVAKGAGTGELFF. The CDR3 DNA reads TGTGCCAGCAGCGTAGCTAAGGGGGCGGGCACCGGGGAGCTGTTTTTT.

The gene calls are TRBV19 and TRBJ2-3, with a weak D call TRBD2 (5 bases). Trimming removed 2 bases from V and 2 bases from J, with 8 bases in between. The CDR3 spans 14 residues. CDR1 and CDR2 from the germline V gene are LNHDA and SQIVND (reference sequence). Written as DNA, the CDR3 is TGTGCCAGTAGTATATGGACTCCCACAGATACGCAGTATTTT. This codes for CASSIWTPTDTQYF.

CDR3 sequence (DNA): TGTGCCACCCGCGTATTGGAGACCCAGTACTTC. Its translation is CATRVLETQYF. The V call is TRBV28, the J call TRBJ2-5; no clear D. V lost 10 bases and J lost 5, with 11 bases in between. Germline loops: CDR1 MDHEN, CDR2 SYDVKM. The CDR3 contains 11 residues.

The chain combines TRBV7-3 with TRBJ2-7, with 10 bases matching TRBD1. Germline V CDR1 and CDR2: SGHTA, FQGTGA. V shed 5 bases, J shed 6 bases, and the junction held 13 bases outside the gene matches. CDR3 length equals 16 residues. The CDR3 DNA follows: TGTGCCAGCAGCCCCCGGGACAGGGGTATTAGGGGCGAGCAGTACTTC. Translating it yields CASSPRDRGIRGEQYF.

The chain combines TRBV21-1 with TRBJ2-7; the D call in the table, TRBD2, was not verified against the DNA. TRBV21-1 is deemed a pseudogene. The CDR3 has 13 residues. CDR3 amino acids: CASSKGTFGKQYF. The CDR3 DNA follows: TGTGCCAGCAGCAAAGGAACTTTTGGTAAGCAGTACTTC.

J is TRBJ1-6 and V is TRBV7-3, with no clear D. The CDR3 is 14 amino acids. CDR1 is SGHTA and CDR2 is FQGTGA in the germline V gene. The V gene lost 6 bases and the J gene lost 7 bases, with 13 bases spanning the gap. The CDR3, as DNA: TGTGCCAGCAGTACCGGGGTTGGGAATTCACCCCTCCACTTT. As protein: CASSTGVGNSPLHF.

This chain connects TRBV7-2 to TRBJ1-1; no firm D call. Looked up from germline, CDR1 is SGHTA and CDR2 is FQGNSA. The CDR3 is made up of 13 amino acids. The V end was cut by 4 bases, the J end by 5 bases, with 11 bases between. The CDR3 spells CASSYSAWTEAFF. The CDR3 DNA reads as TGTGCCAGCAGCTATTCCGCGTGGACTGAAGCTTTCTTT.

The chain recombines TRBV2 with TRBJ1-2, with 10 bases fitting TRBD1. This CDR3 spans 14 amino acids. Unmatched junction bases numbered 4, after V lost 5 bases and J lost 4 bases. Per the germline V gene, CDR1 is SNHLY and CDR2 is FYNNEI. This CDR3 is CASSPGTGVYGYTF. CDR3 DNA: TGTGCCAGCAGTCCCGGGACAGGGGTCTATGGCTACACCTTC.

The chain carries TRBV10-1 and TRBJ2-2; D call uncertain. Deletions cut 3 bases from V and 4 bases from J, with 6 bases between. The CDR3 covers 13 residues. The germline CDR1 and CDR2 sequences are WNHNN and SYGVQD (reference sequence). CDR3 coding DNA: TGCGCCAGCAGTGATTGGAGCACCGGGGAGCTGTTTTTT. It specifies CASSDWSTGELFF.

The J gene is TRBJ1-1, the V gene TRBV11-3; a weak D match, TRBD1 (5 bases). CDR1 SGHNT and CDR2 YENEEA come from the germline V gene. V gave up 3 bases and J gave up 1 base, with 12 bases separating them. The CDR3 consists of 15 residues. The CDR3 loop reads CASSFFGGPNTEAFF. The CDR3 DNA reads as TGTGCCAGCAGCTTCTTTGGGGGACCGAACACTGAAGCTTTCTTT.

The chain joins TRBV7-3 to TRBJ2-1, with 14 bases fitting TRBD2. The V gene end was trimmed by 3 bases and the J gene end by 5 bases; junction bases not matched to a gene: 3. The CDR3 length is 16 residues. Germline-derived CDR1 and CDR2 are SGHTA and FQGTGA. The CDR3 is CASSFGLAGGHNEQFF. CDR3 nucleotide sequence: TGTGCCAGCAGCTTTGGACTAGCGGGGGGACACAATGAGCAGTTCTTC.

This rearrangement joins TRBV5-1 to TRBJ2-5; 16 nucleotides match TRBD2. This CDR3 has 16 amino acids. Germline trimming cut 4 bases from V and 3 bases from J; bases unmatched to any gene: 3. Per the germline V gene, CDR1 is SGHRS and CDR2 is YFSETQ. CDR3 sequence reads: CASSPGTSGGEETQYF. The CDR3 DNA sequence: TGCGCCAGCAGCCCTGGGACTAGCGGGGGGGAAGAGACCCAGTACTTC.

Here the CDR3 reads CASSLVKDSHGYTF. DNA of the CDR3: TGTGCCAGCAGTTTAGTGAAGGACAGTCATGGCTACACCTTC. This chain links TRBV28 with TRBJ1-2, with D possibly matching TRBD1 (6 bases). V was pared by 2 bases and J by 6 bases, with 13 bases between. The CDR3 sequence is 14 residues long. The germline V gene has CDR1 MDHEN and CDR2 SYDVKM.

This clone was detected a few times. The chain recombines TRBV7-3 with TRBJ1-1; D unresolved. With 5 bases removed from V and 1 base from J, the gap between germline ends came to 14 bases. Germline lookup yields CDR1 SGHTA and CDR2 FQGTGA. The CDR3 covers 15 residues. The DNA for the CDR3 is TGTGCCAGCAGCCCCCAGGCACCGCCGAACACTGAAGCTTTCTTT. This gives the protein CASSPQAPPNTEAFF. Using reference TRBV7-3 and TRBJ1-1 for the parts outside the CDR3, the full variable domain is GAGVSQTPSNKVTEKGKYVELRCDPISGHTALYWYRQSLGQGPEFLIYFQGTGAADDSGLPNDRFFAVRPEGSVSTLKIQRTERGDSAVYLCASSPQAPPNTEAFFGQGTRLTVV.